The 10 T cell receptor beta chains below were found in one sample sequenced in a study of regulatory T cells in long-lasting Graves disease (TCRdb year 2021). The library was produced with multiplex PCR. Data came from an Illumina HiSeq 4000. iRepertoire HTBI primers and Arm-PCR amplification of CDR3 regions were used to construct TCR beta libraries. TCRdb's own reprocessing of the public reads used fastp at Q25 and MiXCR and kept productive beta chains. For every CDR3 protein sequence, its rows merge into one entry that carries the most common genes and DNA. In this sample the table shows roughly 500,000 distinct CDR3 sequences, 13% of which occur a single time. Roughly a tenth of the sample is in the top ten clones. Interpreted using the paper, the time point label stands for: newly diagnosed GD, antithyroid drugs for less than 3 months. For both TCR sequencing and RNA sequencing, RNA was extracted from PBMCs using TRIzol.

These data also formed part of another study, on T cells in Graves' hyperthyroidism and ophthalmopathy.

The material was peripheral blood mononuclear cells (PBMCs), obtained at new diagnosis, from a patient treated with antithyroid drugs. These TCRs come from a young man with Graves disease. Donor details come from another sample of the same person, matched by shared clones.

Ten or more counts support this clonotype. The V and J genes are TRBV27 and TRBJ2-5, with D perhaps given as TRBD1 or TRBD2 (6 bases each). From germline, CDR1 is MNHEY and CDR2 SMNVEV (reference sequence). V lost 9 bases to trimming and J lost 7 bases, with 12 bases between them. The CDR3 has 11 residues. CDR3 sequence (DNA): TGTGCCAGTCGGGGGCTGGGGACCCAGTACTTC. This translates into CASRGLGTQYF.

This clonotype has at least ten counts. The chain joins TRBV29-1 to TRBJ1-1, with D tentatively TRBD1 (6 bases). Germline-derived CDR1 and CDR2 are SQVTM and ANQGSEA. The V gene lost 3 bases and the J gene lost 8 bases, with 13 bases spanning the gap. The CDR3 loop spans 12 amino acids. The CDR3 reads CSVEGASGEAFF. The CDR3 region has the DNA TGCAGCGTTGAGGGGGCCTCAGGGGAAGCTTTCTTT. The whole variable domain, remainder taken from reference TRBV29-1 and TRBJ1-1, is SAVISQKPSRDICQRGTSLTIQCQVDSQVTMMFWYRQQPGQSLTLIATANQGSEATYESGFVIDKFPISRPNLTFSTLTVSNMSPEDSSIYLCSVEGASGEAFFGQGTRLTVV.

In its sample, this clonotype was seen many times. The V and J genes are TRBV20-1 and TRBJ2-5; no clear D. The CDR3 is 11 amino acids. CDR1 DFQATT and CDR2 SNEGSKA come from the germline V gene (reference sequence). The V end lost 1 base, the J end lost 4 bases, and 4 bases lay between the germline ends. The CDR3 DNA is TGCAGTGCTAGAGTGAGAGAGACCCAGTACTTC. It is translated as CSARVRETQYF.

At least ten counts were recorded for this clonotype. The V call is TRBV12-3 or TRBV12-4, the J call TRBJ2-1; TRBD2 matches 12 bases. V shed 5 bases, J shed 2 bases, and the junction held 13 bases outside the gene matches. The CDR3 is 19 residues long. In DNA, the CDR3 is TGTGCCAGCAGTCGGATGGGGTCTAGCGGGAGGGGTGCCTACAATGAGCAGTTCTTC. The encoded protein is CASSRMGSSGRGAYNEQFF.

The count of this clonotype is one. A far larger clone is just one base off, so this is likely a read error. The chain employs TRBV28 and TRBJ2-1; D uncertain. Germline CDR1 MDHEN, CDR2 SYDVKM. The germline V and J ends were trimmed by 3 bases and 10 bases, with 19 bases remaining between them. The CDR3 covers 15 residues. CDR3 sequence: CASSLEAIPPYEQFF. The DNA of the CDR3 is TGTGCCAGCAGTTTGGAAGCAATTCCACCCTACGAGCAGTTCTTC.

This sequence joins TRBV7-9 and TRBJ1-2; no clear D. The CDR3 length is 14 residues. Trimming pared 1 base from V and 7 bases from J, leaving 13 bases between. The germline V gene has CDR1 SEHNR and CDR2 FQNEAQ (reference sequence). The chain's CDR3 is CASSLDEGVGGYTF. DNA for the CDR3: TGTGCCAGCAGCTTAGATGAGGGTGTAGGTGGCTACACCTTC.

This clonotype has a handful of counts. The chain links TRBV5-1 to TRBJ2-3; D might be TRBD2 (6 bases). The germline V and J ends were trimmed by 3 bases and 4 bases, with 21 bases remaining between them. Germline CDR1 SGHRS, CDR2 YFSETQ. The CDR3 runs 17 residues. CDR3 sequence: CASSSTLRGGDPDTQYF. The CDR3 DNA is TGCGCCAGCAGCTCCACCCTTCGCGGCGGGGACCCAGATACGCAGTATTTT.

This clonotype occurred a few times. The chain employs TRBV10-3 and TRBJ2-5; 13 nucleotides agree with TRBD2. The CDR3 totals 15 residues. Per the germline V gene, CDR1 is ENHRY and CDR2 is SYGVKD. The V and J ends lost 10 bases and 4 bases, in that order; junction bases with no gene match: 9. CDR3 in DNA: TGTGCCACAACTAGCGGGAGGGCCCGGGGAGAGACCCAGTACTTC. Encoded protein: CATTSGRARGETQYF.

This clonotype was counted at least ten times. The chain carries TRBV27 and TRBJ2-1; no reliable D call. The V gene lost 4 bases and the J gene lost 4 bases, with 11 bases spanning the gap. This CDR3 is built from 14 residues. Germline V gene sequence: CDR1 MNHEY, CDR2 SMNVEV (reference sequence). CDR3 amino acids: CASSSRPFYNEQFF. CDR3 bases: TGTGCCAGCAGTTCCAGGCCCTTTTACAATGAGCAGTTCTTC.

The V gene is TRBV10-3, the J gene TRBJ1-2; D perhaps matches TRBD1 (6 bases). The CDR3 totals 13 residues. The V gene's germline CDR1 is ENHRY and CDR2 SYGVKD. Trimming removed 6 bases at V and 8 bases at J, with 16 bases between. The DNA for the CDR3 is TGTGCCATCAGCCTAAACAGGGAAGGGGGCTACACCTTC. Its protein is CAISLNREGGYTF.